Listed below are T cell receptor beta chains from one sample, sequenced in a study of blood T cell repertoires in COVID-19. This table comes from immunoSEQ multiplex PCR, and its TCRdb copy is limited to in-frame clones, with some not included. The table includes some 180,000 clones, about 82% detected once. Sequencing was performed on peripheral blood. Receptor source: a woman aged 80 or over with COVID-19, enrolled during active disease. Both conserved end residues are part of each CDR3. The D gene is left open where the match is weak. Expanded clones are given a class, and other clones once, few, many or no size at all.

J gene | clone size | D gene | V gene | CDR3 DNA | CDR3 protein
TRBJ2-7 | . | TRBD2 | TRBV11-2 | TGTGCCAGCAGCTTAGATCACGGGGGGGAGTACCCCTACGAGCAGTACTTC | CASSLDHGGEYPYEQYF
TRBJ1-5 | . | TRBD1 | TRBV28 | TGTGCCAGCAGTTTTGGACAGGGCAATCAGCCCCAGCATTTT | CASSFGQGNQPQHF
TRBJ1-2 | . | TRBD1 | TRBV2 | TGTGCCACCGCTCCGGGACAGTTTTATGGCTACACCTTC | CATAPGQFYGYTF
TRBJ1-2 | . | TRBD1 | TRBV6-6 | TGTGCCAGCAGCTTAGGGGACAGGATAATCTATGGCTACACCTTC | CASSLGDRIIYGYTF
TRBJ2-5 | . | TRBD1 | TRBV5-1 | TGCGCCAGCAGCCCGGACAGGGCGCAAGAGACCCAGTACTTC | CASSPDRAQETQYF
TRBJ1-2 | . | . | TRBV2 | TGTGCCAGCAGTGGTCCCACCAGCGCGGTAGGCTACACCTTC | CASSGPTSAVGYTF
TRBJ1-2 | . | . | TRBV29-1 | TGCAGCGCCCCTGAAACAGGATACTATGGCTACACCTTC | CSAPETGYYGYTF
TRBJ1-1 | . | TRBD1 | TRBV19 | TGTGCCAGTAGTACCCATGACAGGGTACCTGAAGCTTTCTTT | CASSTHDRVPEAFF
TRBJ1-5 | few | . | TRBV28 | TGTGCCAGCAGTTTTCAAGGGGGTTCCAATCAGCCCCAGCATTTT | CASSFQGGSNQPQHF
TRBJ1-1 | . | TRBD1 | TRBV5-1 | TGCGCCAGCAGCTTGATGGGACAGGGGACGGGGATCCCTGAAGCTTTCTTT | CASSLMGQGTGIPEAFF
TRBJ1-2 | once | . | TRBV6-1 | TGTGCCAGCAGTGAATCTTGGGGCACTTTGAGCTATGGCTACACCTTC | CASSESWGTLSYGYTF
TRBJ1-6 | . | . | TRBV21-1 | TGTGCCAGCAAGGGACATCTCTATAATTCACCCCTCCACTTT | CASKGHLYNSPLHF
TRBJ2-1 | few | TRBD2 | TRBV7-3 | TGTGCCAGCAGCCCTAGCGGGGTCTCCTACAATGAGCAGTTCTTC | CASSPSGVSYNEQFF
TRBJ2-4 | . | TRBD1 | TRBV3-1/TRBV3-2 | TGTGCCAGCAGCGACCAGGGGGCGACCAAAAACATTCAGTACTTC | CASSDQGATKNIQYF
TRBJ2-7 | . | . | TRBV2 | TGTGCCACTCGGGGGAACGAGCAGTACTTC | CATRGNEQYF